What follows is one TCR beta chain and its context. The sample is drawn from a study of blood T cell repertoires in COVID-19. Study-wide background: Whether acute or convalescent, the COVID-19 samples came from the United States, Italy and Spain. From T cells, B-cell-depleted T cells, or PBMCs came the material, which was cDNA or gDNA.

In the original workflow: Estimation of nucleated cell counts relied on the amplification of reference gene primers. Method: immunoSEQ multiplex PCR; TCRdb's copy keeps in-frame clones and lacks some. For V, J and clone size, that table is used; D and trimming come from the DNA. The table records around 220,000 clones, around four fifths of them present only once. The CDR3 spans 14 residues. Trimming cost V 2 bases and J 7 bases, with 11 bases left between them. Germline CDR1 is SGHAT and CDR2 is FQNNGV. The receptor was derived from a man between 25 and 39 years old with active or convalescent COVID-19. The J gene is TRBJ1-4, the V gene TRBV11-2; tentatively, D is TRBD1 (5 bases). The sequencing input was peripheral blood. CDR3 DNA: TGTGCCAGCAGCTTATTGGGGCGGGGTGAAAAACTGTTTTTT. Translating it yields CASSLLGRGEKLFF. The entire variable domain, with the rest obtained from reference TRBV11-2 and TRBJ1-4, is as follows: EAGVAQSPRYKIIEKRQSVAFWCNPISGHATLYWYQQILGQGPKLLIQFQNNGVVDDSQLPKDRFSAERLKGVDSTLKIQPAKLEDSAVYLCASSLLGRGEKLFFGSGTQLSVL.